This TCR beta chain was found in a study of T cell responses to AZD1222 COVID-19 vaccine. Study results and caveats: Only a handful of AZD1222 recipients were seropositive at baseline.

In the case of this clone: Antigen: not known.

Only in-frame clones appear in the TCRdb table, and some are missing; sequencing was by immunoSEQ multiplex PCR. The sample carries approximately 150,000 clones, 80% to 90% recorded once. The CDR3 sequence is 15 residues long. V shed 3 bases and J shed 4 bases, with 17 bases lying between them. Germline loops: CDR1 SGHNT, CDR2 YYREEE (reference sequence). Sequenced material: peripheral blood, taken on day 0 of AZD1222 vaccination. This TCR came from an adult in good health. The chain is built from TRBV5-4 and TRBJ2-7, with D maybe TRBD2 (7 bases). The DNA for the CDR3 is TGTGCCAGCAGCTCCCCGTCGGGGGGCGCGTACGAGCAGTACTTC. Amino acid sequence: CASSSPSGGAYEQYF. The whole variable domain, remainder taken from reference TRBV5-4 and TRBJ2-7, is ETGVTQSPTHLIKTRGQQVTLRCSSQSGHNTVSWYQQALGQGPQFIFQYYREEENGRGNFPPRFSGLQFPNYSSELNVNALELDDSALYLCASSSPSGGAYEQYFGPGTRLTVT.